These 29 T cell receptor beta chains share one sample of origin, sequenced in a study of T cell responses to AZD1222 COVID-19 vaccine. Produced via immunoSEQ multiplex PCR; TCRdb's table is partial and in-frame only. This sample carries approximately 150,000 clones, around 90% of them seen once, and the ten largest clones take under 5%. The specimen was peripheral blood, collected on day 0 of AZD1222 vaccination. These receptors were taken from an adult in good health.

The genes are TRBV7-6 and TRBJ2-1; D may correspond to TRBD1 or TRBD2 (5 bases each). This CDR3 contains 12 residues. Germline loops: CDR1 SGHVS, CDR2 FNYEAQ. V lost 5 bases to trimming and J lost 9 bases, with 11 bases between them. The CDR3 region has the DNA TGTGCCAGCAGCGCATCCGGGACTGAGCAGTTCTTC. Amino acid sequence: CASSASGTEQFF.

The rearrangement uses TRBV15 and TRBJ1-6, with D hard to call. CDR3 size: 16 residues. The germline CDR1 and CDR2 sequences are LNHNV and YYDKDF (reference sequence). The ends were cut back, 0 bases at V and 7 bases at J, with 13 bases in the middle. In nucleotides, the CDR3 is TGTGCCACCAGCAGAGAAAAGGTGGGAGGGAATTCACCCCTCCACTTT. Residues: CATSREKVGGNSPLHF.

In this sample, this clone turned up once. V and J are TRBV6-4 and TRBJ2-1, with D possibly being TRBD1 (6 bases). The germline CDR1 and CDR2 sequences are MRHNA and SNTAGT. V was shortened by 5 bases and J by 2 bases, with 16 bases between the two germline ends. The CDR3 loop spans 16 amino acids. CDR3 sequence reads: CASSQQGYSTYNEQFF. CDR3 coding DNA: TGTGCCAGCAGTCAACAGGGCTATTCTACCTACAATGAGCAGTTCTTC.

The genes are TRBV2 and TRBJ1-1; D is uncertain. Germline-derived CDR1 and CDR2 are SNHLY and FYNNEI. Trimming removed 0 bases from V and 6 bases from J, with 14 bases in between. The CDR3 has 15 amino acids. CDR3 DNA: TGTGCCAGCAGTGAAGCCCCTCCCGGATTGGCTGAAGCTTTCTTT. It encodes CASSEAPPGLAEAFF.

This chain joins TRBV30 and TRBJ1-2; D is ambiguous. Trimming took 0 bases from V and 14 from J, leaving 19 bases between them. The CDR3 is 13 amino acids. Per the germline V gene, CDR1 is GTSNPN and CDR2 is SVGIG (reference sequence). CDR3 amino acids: CAWSVRQLDSGTF. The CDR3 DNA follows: TGTGCCTGGAGTGTCAGGCAGTTAGATTCGGGAACCTTC.

CDR3 in amino acids: CASSGDRRPGELFF. CDR3 sequence (DNA): TGTGCCAGCAGTGGGGACAGGAGACCCGGGGAGCTGTTTTTT. The chain couples TRBV25-1 to TRBJ2-2, with 8 bases aligning to TRBD1. Germline V lookup: CDR1 MGHDK, CDR2 SYGVNS. J was trimmed by 6 bases and V by 4 bases; bases with no gene match: 4. There are 14 residues in the CDR3.

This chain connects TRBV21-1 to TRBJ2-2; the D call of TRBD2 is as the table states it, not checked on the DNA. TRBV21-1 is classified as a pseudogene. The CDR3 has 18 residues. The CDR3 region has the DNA TGTGCCAGCAGCACCCAAAGAGGGGACTACGACCACACCGGGGAGCTGTTTTTT. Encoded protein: CASSTQRGDYDHTGELFF.

Here the CDR3 reads CASSFLTEGHYEQYF. CDR3 in DNA: TGCGCCAGCAGCTTTCTGACAGAGGGGCACTACGAGCAGTACTTC. The J gene is TRBJ2-7, the V gene TRBV5-1; D tentatively fits TRBD1 or TRBD2 (5 bases each). Trimming pared 2 bases from V and 3 bases from J, leaving 15 bases between. From germline, CDR1 is SGHRS and CDR2 YFSETQ. This CDR3 is built from 15 residues.

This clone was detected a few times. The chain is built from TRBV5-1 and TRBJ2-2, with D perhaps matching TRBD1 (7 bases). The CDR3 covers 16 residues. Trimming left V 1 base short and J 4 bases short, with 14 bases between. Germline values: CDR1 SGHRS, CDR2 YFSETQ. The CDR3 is CASSLLATGPTGELFF. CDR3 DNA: TGCGCCAGCAGCTTGCTAGCGACAGGGCCCACCGGGGAGCTGTTTTTT.

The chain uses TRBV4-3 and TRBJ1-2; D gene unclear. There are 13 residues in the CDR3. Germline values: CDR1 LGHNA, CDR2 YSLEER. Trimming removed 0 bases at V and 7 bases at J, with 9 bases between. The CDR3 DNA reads TGCGCCAGCAGCCAAGATACCGTGGGTGGCTACACCTTC. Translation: CASSQDTVGGYTF.

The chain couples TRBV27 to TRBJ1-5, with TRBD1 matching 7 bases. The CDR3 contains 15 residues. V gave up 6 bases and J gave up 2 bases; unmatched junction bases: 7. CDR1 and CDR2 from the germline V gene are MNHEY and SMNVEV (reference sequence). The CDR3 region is CASSASGTGNQPQHF. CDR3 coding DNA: TGTGCCAGCAGCGCCTCCGGGACAGGCAATCAGCCCCAGCATTTT.

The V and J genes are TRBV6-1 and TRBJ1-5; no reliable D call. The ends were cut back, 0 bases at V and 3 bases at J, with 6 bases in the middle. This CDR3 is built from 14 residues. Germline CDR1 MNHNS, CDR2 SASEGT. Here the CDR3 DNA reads TGTGCCAGCAGTGAAGCTTGGCTCAATCAGCCCCAGCATTTT. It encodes CASSEAWLNQPQHF.

CDR3 residues: CASSRRGGSGNTGELFF. In DNA form, the CDR3 reads TGTGCCAGCAGCAGGCGGGGCGGGAGTGGTAACACCGGGGAGCTGTTTTTT. The V gene is TRBV5-5, the J gene TRBJ2-2; 7 bases map to TRBD2. Germline trimming cut 4 bases from V and 2 bases from J; bases unmatched to any gene: 11. CDR1 is SGHKS and CDR2 is YYEKEE in the germline V gene (reference sequence). The CDR3 is 17 amino acids.

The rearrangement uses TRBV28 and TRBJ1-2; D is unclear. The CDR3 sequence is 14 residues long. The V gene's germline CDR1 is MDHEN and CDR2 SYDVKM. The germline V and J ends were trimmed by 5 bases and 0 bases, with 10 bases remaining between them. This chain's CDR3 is CASSPSAANYGYTF. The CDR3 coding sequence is TGTGCCAGCAGTCCAAGTGCGGCTAACTATGGCTACACCTTC.

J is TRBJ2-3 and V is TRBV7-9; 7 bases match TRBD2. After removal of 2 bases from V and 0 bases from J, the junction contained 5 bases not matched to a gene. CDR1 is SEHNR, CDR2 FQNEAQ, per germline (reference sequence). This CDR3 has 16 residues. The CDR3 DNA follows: TGTGCCAGCAGCTTATTCGCTAGCGGTAGCACAGATACGCAGTATTTT. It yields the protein CASSLFASGSTDTQYF.

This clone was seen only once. DNA of the CDR3: TGTGCCAGCAGCTTGACAGGGGTGCGGCCCTACAATGAGCAGTTCTTC. The encoded protein is CASSLTGVRPYNEQFF. This rearrangement joins TRBV11-2 to TRBJ2-1; TRBD1 aligns across 8 bases. CDR1 is SGHAT, CDR2 FQNNGV, per germline. The CDR3 is made up of 16 amino acids. The V and J ends lost 3 bases and 2 bases, in that order; junction bases with no gene match: 6.

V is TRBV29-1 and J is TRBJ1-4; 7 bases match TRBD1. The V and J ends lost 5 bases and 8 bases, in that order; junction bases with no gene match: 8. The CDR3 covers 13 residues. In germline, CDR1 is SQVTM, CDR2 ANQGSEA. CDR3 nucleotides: TGCAGCGTTACAGGGGCCTCGAGAGAAAAACTGTTTTTT. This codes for CSVTGASREKLFF.

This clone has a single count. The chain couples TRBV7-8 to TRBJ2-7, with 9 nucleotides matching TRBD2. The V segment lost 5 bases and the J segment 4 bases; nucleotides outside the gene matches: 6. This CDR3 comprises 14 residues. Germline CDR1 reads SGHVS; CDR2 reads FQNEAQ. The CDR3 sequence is CASSTGLAVYEQYF. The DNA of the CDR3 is TGTGCCAGCAGCACGGGACTAGCAGTTTACGAGCAGTACTTC.

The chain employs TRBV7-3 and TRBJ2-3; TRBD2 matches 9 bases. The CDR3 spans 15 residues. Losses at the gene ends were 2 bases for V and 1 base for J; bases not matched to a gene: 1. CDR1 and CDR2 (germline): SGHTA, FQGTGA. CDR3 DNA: TGTGCCAGCAGCTTAGGCGGGAGGGGCACAGATACGCAGTATTTT. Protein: CASSLGGRGTDTQYF.

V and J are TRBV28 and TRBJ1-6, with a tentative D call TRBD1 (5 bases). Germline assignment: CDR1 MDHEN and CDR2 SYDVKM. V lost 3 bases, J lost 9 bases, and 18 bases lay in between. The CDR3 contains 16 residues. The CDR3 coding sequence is TGTGCCAGCAGTTTCTATAGGGGTACATCTAGTTCACCCCTCCACTTT. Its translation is CASSFYRGTSSSPLHF.

CDR3 sequence (DNA): TGTGCCAGCAGCTTGAACAGCCTTAATGAAAAACTGTTTTTT. Its translation is CASSLNSLNEKLFF. The chain joins TRBV5-4 to TRBJ1-4; no firm D call. The CDR3 totals 14 residues. Germline V gene data show CDR1 as SGHNT and CDR2 as YYREEE (reference sequence). The V gene lost 1 base and the J gene lost 4 bases, with 8 bases spanning the gap.

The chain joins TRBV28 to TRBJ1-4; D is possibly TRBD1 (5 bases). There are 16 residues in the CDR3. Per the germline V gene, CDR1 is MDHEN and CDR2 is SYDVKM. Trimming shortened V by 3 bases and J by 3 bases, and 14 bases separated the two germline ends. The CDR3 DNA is TGTGCCAGCAGTTTCACCACCGGGACGGCTAATGAAAAACTGTTTTTT. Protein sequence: CASSFTTGTANEKLFF.

As DNA, the CDR3 is TGTGCCAGCAGCTTGGCCGGGCAGGGGGGAAGCCAAAATCAGCCCCAGCATTTT. Residues: CASSLAGQGGSQNQPQHF. J is TRBJ1-5 and V is TRBV5-5; 7 positions match TRBD1. In germline, CDR1 is SGHKS, CDR2 YYEKEE (reference sequence). This CDR3 region has 18 residues. V lost 0 bases to trimming and J lost 4 bases; unmatched junction nucleotides: 13.

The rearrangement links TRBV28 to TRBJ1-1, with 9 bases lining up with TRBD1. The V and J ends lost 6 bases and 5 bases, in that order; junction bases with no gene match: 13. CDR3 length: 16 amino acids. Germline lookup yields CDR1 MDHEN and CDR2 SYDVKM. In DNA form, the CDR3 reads TGTGCCAGCAGATCCCCTCCACAGGGGGCGCGAACTGAAGCTTTCTTT. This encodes CASRSPPQGARTEAFF.

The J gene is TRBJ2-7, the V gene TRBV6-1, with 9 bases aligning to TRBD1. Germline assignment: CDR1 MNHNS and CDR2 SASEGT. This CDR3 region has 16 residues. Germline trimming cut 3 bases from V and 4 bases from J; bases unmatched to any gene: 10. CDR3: CASSERPGTGSYEQYF. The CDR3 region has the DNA TGTGCCAGCAGTGAGCGGCCCGGGACAGGGTCTTACGAGCAGTACTTC.

This chain's CDR3 is CASSVSQGKNQPQHF. The CDR3 DNA reads TGTGCCAGCAGTGTCTCCCAGGGCAAGAATCAGCCCCAGCATTTT. J is TRBJ1-5 and V is TRBV2; D might be TRBD1 (5 bases). V lost 4 bases and J 4 bases, leaving 14 bases between the germline ends. CDR3 length: 15 residues. In germline, CDR1 is SNHLY, CDR2 FYNNEI.

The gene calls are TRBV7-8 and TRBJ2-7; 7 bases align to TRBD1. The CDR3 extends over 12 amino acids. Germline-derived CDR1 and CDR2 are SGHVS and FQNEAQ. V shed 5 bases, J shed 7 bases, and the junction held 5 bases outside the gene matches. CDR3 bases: TGTGCCAGCAGCCAGGGGACAGTTGAGCAGTACTTC. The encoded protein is CASSQGTVEQYF.

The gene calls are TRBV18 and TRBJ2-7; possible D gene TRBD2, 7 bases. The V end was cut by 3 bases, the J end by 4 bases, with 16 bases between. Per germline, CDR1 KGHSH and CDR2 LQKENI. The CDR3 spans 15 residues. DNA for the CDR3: TGTGCCAGCTCACCGCAGGGGAGGGGAGTATACGAGCAGTACTTC. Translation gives CASSPQGRGVYEQYF.

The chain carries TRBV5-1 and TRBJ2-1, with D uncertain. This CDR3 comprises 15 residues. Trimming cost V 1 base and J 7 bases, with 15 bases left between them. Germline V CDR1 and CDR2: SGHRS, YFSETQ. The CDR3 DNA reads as TGCGCCAGCAGCTTGAGGAACCGGCCCAGTAATGAGCAGTTCTTC. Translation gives CASSLRNRPSNEQFF.